A selection of T cell receptor beta chains follows, all from one sample in a study of STAT5B mutations in CD4+ large granular lymphocyte leukemia. Produced via immunoSEQ multiplex PCR; TCRdb's table is partial and in-frame only. This table holds around 33,000 clones, 65% to 70% found once. The sample taken for sequencing was CD4+ T cells from blood buffy coats. All receptors come from a human donor in good health. CDR3s include the opening cysteine and the closing phenylalanine or tryptophan. Size values are once, few and many counts, or a class for expanded clones, and some rows have none.

>once|17|TRBJ2-7|TRBV7-2
CASSPVGWDRGSYEQYF
>.|15|TRBJ2-2|TRBV7-2
CASSPPPLNTGELFF
>.|14|TRBJ1-4|TRBV29-1
CSVVTGGHNEKLFF
>.|18|TRBJ2-7|TRBV4-2
CASSQVGTSGASSYEQYF
>.|16|TRBJ2-1|TRBV4-3
CASSQDRWRGGGRQFF
>.|13|TRBJ1-1|TRBV10-1
CASSAVMNTEAFF
>.|15|TRBJ1-1|TRBV19
CASRPGGGGRTEAFF
>few|11|TRBJ2-2|TRBV5-6
CASSRVQELFF
>.|16|TRBJ1-2|TRBV4-1
CASSLSSGIPHLGYTF
>.|15|TRBJ1-1|TRBV4-2
CASSQVGQTNTEAFF
>.|15|TRBJ1-4|TRBV9
CASSAGQGRNEKLFF
>.|16|TRBJ2-7|TRBV4-3
CASSSRASGDLNEQYF
>.|19|TRBJ1-2|TRBV5-3
CARSLETTTFGDRAVGYTF
>.|15|TRBJ1-6|TRBV27
CASSKESSYNSPLHF
>.|14|TRBJ1-4|TRBV7-9
CASRITGGDEKLFF
>.|12|TRBJ1-1|TRBV30
CAWTRGYTEAFF
>.|15|TRBJ1-5|TRBV27
CASSVGTYGGQPQHF
>.|16|TRBJ2-4|TRBV2
CASGETGRLAKNIQYF
>.|14|TRBJ2-2|TRBV13
CASSLGGAAGELFF
>once|14|TRBJ1-4|TRBV29-1
CSVSRQESREKLFF
>.|15|TRBJ1-5|TRBV7-9
CASSPTGQSNQPQHF
>once|15|TRBJ2-1|TRBV6-1
CASSKSRGQFNEQFF